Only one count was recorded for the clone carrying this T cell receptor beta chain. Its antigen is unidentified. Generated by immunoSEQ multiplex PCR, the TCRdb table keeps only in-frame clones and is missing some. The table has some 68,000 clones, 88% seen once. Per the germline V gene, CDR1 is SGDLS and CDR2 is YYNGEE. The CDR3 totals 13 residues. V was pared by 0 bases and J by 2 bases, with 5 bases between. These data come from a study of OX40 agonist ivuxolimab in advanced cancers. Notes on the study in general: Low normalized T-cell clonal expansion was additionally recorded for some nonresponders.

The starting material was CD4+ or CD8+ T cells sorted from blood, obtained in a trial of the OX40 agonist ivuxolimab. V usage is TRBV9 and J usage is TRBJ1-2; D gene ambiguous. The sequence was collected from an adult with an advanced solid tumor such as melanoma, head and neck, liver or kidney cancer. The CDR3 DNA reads TGTGCCAGCAGCGTAGGGGGAAACTATGGCTACACCTTC. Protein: CASSVGGNYGYTF.